The 17 T cell receptor beta chains listed next were all sequenced from one sample in a study of blood T cell repertoires in COVID-19. The table came from immunoSEQ multiplex PCR; TCRdb's copy has only in-frame clones and leaves some out. The sample has over 400,000 clones, 80% to 90% seen once. The specimen sequenced was peripheral blood. The source is a woman in her twenties or thirties with active or convalescent COVID-19.

The rearrangement links TRBV29-1 to TRBJ1-1; 7 bases align to TRBD1. Germline CDR1 reads SQVTM; CDR2 reads ANQGSEA. The CDR3 has 13 amino acids. J was trimmed by 4 bases and V by 7 bases; bases with no gene match: 9. CDR3 sequence: CSAMTGRATEAFF. Here the CDR3 DNA reads TGCAGCGCCATGACAGGGCGGGCCACTGAAGCTTTCTTT. Complete variable domain (other parts from reference TRBV29-1 and TRBJ1-1): SAVISQKPSRDICQRGTSLTIQCQVDSQVTMMFWYRQQPGQSLTLIATANQGSEATYESGFVIDKFPISRPNLTFSTLTVSNMSPEDSSIYLCSAMTGRATEAFFGQGTRLTVV.

The chain employs TRBV19 and TRBJ1-2; no definite D call. Trimming removed 3 bases at V and 5 bases at J, with 13 bases between. Looked up from germline, CDR1 is LNHDA and CDR2 is SQIVND (reference sequence). This CDR3 spans 14 amino acids. CDR3 in amino acids: CASSMAQVWYGYTF. CDR3 DNA sequence: TGTGCCAGTAGTATGGCCCAGGTTTGGTATGGCTACACCTTC.

V usage is TRBV6-4 and J usage is TRBJ1-4; D is undetermined. Per the germline V gene, CDR1 is MRHNA and CDR2 is SNTAGT. V was clipped by 2 bases and J by 4 bases, with 8 bases between them. The CDR3 has 14 amino acids. The CDR3 DNA reads as TGTGCCAGCAGTGACCAGGCTTTTAATGAAAAACTGTTTTTT. Translation gives CASSDQAFNEKLFF.

The V and J genes are TRBV6-5 and TRBJ1-1; 8 bases map to TRBD1. Trimming removed 7 bases from V and 1 base from J; junction bases left unmatched: 8. Germline values: CDR1 MNHEY, CDR2 SVGAGI. The CDR3 covers 15 residues. The CDR3 region is CASTWTGTTNTEAFF. In nucleotides, the CDR3 is TGTGCCAGCACATGGACAGGGACGACGAACACTGAAGCTTTCTTT.

The rearrangement links TRBV7-8 to TRBJ1-2; D possibly corresponds to TRBD1 (5 bases). The V gene's germline CDR1 is SGHVS and CDR2 FQNEAQ. The germline V and J ends were trimmed by 5 bases and 1 base, with 14 bases remaining between them. CDR3 length: 15 amino acids. The CDR3 loop reads CASSPGRQFNYGYTF. As DNA, the CDR3 is TGTGCCAGCAGCCCCGGGAGACAGTTTAACTATGGCTACACCTTC.

The chain uses TRBV5-1 and TRBJ1-1; perhaps TRBD1 as D (6 bases). V was shortened by 4 bases and J by 6 bases, with 19 bases between the two germline ends. The CDR3 runs to 15 residues. Germline V lookup: CDR1 SGHRS, CDR2 YFSETQ. In DNA, the CDR3 is TGCGCCAGCAGCCCAACTACAGGGTATAACGCTGAAGCTTTCTTT. Its translation is CASSPTTGYNAEAFF.

The J gene is TRBJ2-1, the V gene TRBV10-3, with 12 positions matching TRBD2. Germline CDR1 reads ENHRY; CDR2 reads SYGVKD. This CDR3 has 15 residues. The trim removed 8 bases at V and 6 bases at J, leaving 8 bases unmatched. CDR3 sequence reads: CAIANPGLAGNEQFF. CDR3 sequence (DNA): TGTGCCATCGCAAACCCGGGACTAGCGGGCAATGAGCAGTTCTTC.

This chain links TRBV5-6 with TRBJ1-4; D is perhaps TRBD1 (5 bases). The CDR3 contains 12 residues. Germline V gives CDR1 SGHDT, CDR2 YYEEEE. Trimming took off 8 bases at V and 2 bases at J, with 7 bases between the two ends. CDR3 DNA sequence: TGTGCCAGTAGGGGTACTAATGAAAAACTGTTTTTT. Translation: CASRGTNEKLFF.

The chain carries TRBV27 and TRBJ2-3; D is ambiguous. This CDR3 is 12 amino acids long. The germline V and J ends were trimmed by 5 bases and 2 bases, with 5 bases remaining between them. Germline V lookup: CDR1 MNHEY, CDR2 SMNVEV (reference sequence). This CDR3 is CASSPTTDTQYF. The CDR3 DNA reads TGTGCCAGCAGTCCTACCACAGATACGCAGTATTTT.

The V gene is TRBV27, the J gene TRBJ1-3; no reliable D call. CDR1 is MNHEY and CDR2 is SMNVEV in the germline V gene (reference sequence). The CDR3 extends over 13 amino acids. Trimming took 5 bases from V and 0 from J, leaving 5 bases between them. Written as DNA, the CDR3 is TGTGCCAGCAGTCCCCTCTCTGGAAACACCATATATTTT. Amino acids: CASSPLSGNTIYF.

The gene calls are TRBV4-1 and TRBJ2-3; D gene uncertain. The V end was cut by 0 bases, the J end by 8 bases, with 21 bases between. Germline lookup yields CDR1 MGHRA and CDR2 YSYEKL. The CDR3 is 17 residues long. The CDR3 coding sequence is TGCGCCAGCAGCCAAGATTCCCATTCGCCCCGTACGGGTACGCAGTATTTT. This gives the protein CASSQDSHSPRTGTQYF.

The J gene is TRBJ1-5, the V gene TRBV7-9; 8 nucleotides align to TRBD1. In germline, CDR1 is SEHNR, CDR2 FQNEAQ (reference sequence). The CDR3 is 17 residues long. After removal of 6 bases from V and 3 bases from J, the junction contained 13 bases not matched to a gene. The DNA of the CDR3 is TGTGCCAGCAGTCCTTTCGGACAGGGTGTCTCCAATCAGCCCCAGCATTTT. Translating gives CASSPFGQGVSNQPQHF.

The rearrangement joins TRBV5-1 to TRBJ1-1, with a weak D call TRBD1 (5 bases). V was shortened by 3 bases and J by 0 bases, with 15 bases between the two germline ends. CDR3 size: 16 residues. From germline, CDR1 is SGHRS and CDR2 YFSETQ. The CDR3, as DNA: TGCGCCAGCAGCTCCAGGGTATTCAGCATGAACACTGAAGCTTTCTTT. Translating gives CASSSRVFSMNTEAFF.

V gene TRBV7-9 combines with J gene TRBJ2-2; 7 bases align to TRBD1. The length of the CDR3 is 15 residues. Germline CDR1 is SEHNR and CDR2 is FQNEAQ (reference sequence). With V trimmed by 4 bases and J by 5 bases, 7 bases remained unmatched. CDR3 DNA: TGTGCCAGCAGCTCTGACAGGGTACTGACCGGGGAGCTGTTTTTT. Its protein is CASSSDRVLTGELFF. The full variable domain, completed using reference TRBV7-9 and TRBJ2-2, is DTGVSQNPRHKITKRGQNVTFRCDPISEHNRLYWYRQTLGQGPEFLTYFQNEAQLEKSRLLSDRFSAERPKGSFSTLEIQRTEQGDSAMYLCASSSDRVLTGELFFGEGSRLTVL.

The V call is TRBV11-2, the J call TRBJ1-5, with D unclear. From germline, CDR1 is SGHAT and CDR2 FQNNGV. This CDR3 comprises 12 residues. The V end was cut by 5 bases, the J end by 7 bases, with 9 bases between. The DNA for the CDR3 is TGTGCCAGCAGCACTTCGGGACAGCCCCAGCATTTT. It specifies CASSTSGQPQHF.

The V call is TRBV2, the J call TRBJ1-2; D not certain. The CDR3 loop spans 12 amino acids. CDR1 and CDR2 from the germline V gene are SNHLY and FYNNEI. The V gene lost 7 bases and the J gene lost 1 base, with 7 bases spanning the gap. In nucleotides, the CDR3 is TGTGCCAGCAATAGAGTTAACTATGGCTACACCTTC. Protein sequence: CASNRVNYGYTF.

This sequence joins TRBV15 and TRBJ1-4; 7 nucleotides line up with TRBD1. V shed 3 bases and J 6 bases; nucleotides not matched to a gene: 7. This CDR3 contains 15 residues. CDR1 is LNHNV and CDR2 is YYDKDF in the germline V gene (reference sequence). The DNA for the CDR3 is TGTGCCACCAGCAGCTCAGGGGGTCTGGATGAAAAACTGTTTTTT. This codes for CATSSSGGLDEKLFF.